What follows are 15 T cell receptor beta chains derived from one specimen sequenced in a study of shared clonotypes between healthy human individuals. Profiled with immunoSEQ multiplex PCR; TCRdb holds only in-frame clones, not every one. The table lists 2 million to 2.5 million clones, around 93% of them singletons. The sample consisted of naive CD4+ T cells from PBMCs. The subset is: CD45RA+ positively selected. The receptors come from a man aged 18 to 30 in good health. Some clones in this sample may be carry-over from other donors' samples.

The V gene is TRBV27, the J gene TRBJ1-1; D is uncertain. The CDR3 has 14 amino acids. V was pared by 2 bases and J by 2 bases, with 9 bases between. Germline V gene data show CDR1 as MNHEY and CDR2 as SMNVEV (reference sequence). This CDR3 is CASSLGNRNTEAFF. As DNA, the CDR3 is TGTGCCAGCAGTTTAGGGAATAGAAACACTGAAGCTTTCTTT.

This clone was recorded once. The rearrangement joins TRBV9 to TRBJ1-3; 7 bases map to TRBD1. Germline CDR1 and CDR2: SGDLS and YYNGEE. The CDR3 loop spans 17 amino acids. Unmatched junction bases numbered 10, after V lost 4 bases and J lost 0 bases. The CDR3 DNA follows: TGTGCCAGCAGCACTTCTCCGGGACAGAGCTCTGGAAACACCATATATTTT. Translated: CASSTSPGQSSGNTIYF.

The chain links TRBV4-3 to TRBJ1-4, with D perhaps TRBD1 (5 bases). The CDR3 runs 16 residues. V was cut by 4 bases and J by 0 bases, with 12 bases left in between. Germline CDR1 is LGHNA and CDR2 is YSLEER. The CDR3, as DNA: TGCGCCAGCAGCCGCAACAGGCCCCCAACTAATGAAAAACTGTTTTTT. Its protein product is CASSRNRPPTNEKLFF.

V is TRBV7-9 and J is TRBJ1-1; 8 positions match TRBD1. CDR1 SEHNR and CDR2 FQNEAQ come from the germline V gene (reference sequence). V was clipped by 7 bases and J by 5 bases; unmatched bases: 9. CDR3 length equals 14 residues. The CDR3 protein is CASTLQGVGTEAFF. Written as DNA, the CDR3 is TGTGCCAGCACCCTACAGGGGGTAGGAACTGAAGCTTTCTTT.

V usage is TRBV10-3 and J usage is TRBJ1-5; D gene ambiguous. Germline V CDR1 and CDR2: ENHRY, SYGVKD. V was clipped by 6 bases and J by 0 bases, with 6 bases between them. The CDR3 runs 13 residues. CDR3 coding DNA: TGTGCCATCAGCGGCTATAGCAATCAGCCCCAGCATTTT. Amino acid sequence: CAISGYSNQPQHF.

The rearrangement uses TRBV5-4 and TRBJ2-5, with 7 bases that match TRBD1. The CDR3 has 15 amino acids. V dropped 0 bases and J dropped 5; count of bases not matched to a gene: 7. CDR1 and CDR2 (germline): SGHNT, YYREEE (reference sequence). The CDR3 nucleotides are TGTGCCAGCAGCTTGGACAGGGGCAACTGGGAGACCCAGTACTTC. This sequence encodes CASSLDRGNWETQYF.

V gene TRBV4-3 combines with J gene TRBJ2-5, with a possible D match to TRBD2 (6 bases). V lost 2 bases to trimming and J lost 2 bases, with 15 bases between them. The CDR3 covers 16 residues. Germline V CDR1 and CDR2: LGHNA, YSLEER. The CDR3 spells CASSQSSVYLQETQYF. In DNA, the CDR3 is TGCGCCAGCAGCCAATCTAGCGTCTACTTACAAGAGACCCAGTACTTC.

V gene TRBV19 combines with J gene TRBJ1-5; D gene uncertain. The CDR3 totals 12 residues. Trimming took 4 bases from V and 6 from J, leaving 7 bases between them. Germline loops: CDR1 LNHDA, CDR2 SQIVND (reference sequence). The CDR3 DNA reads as TGTGCCAGTAGTACGGGCAGTCAGCCCCAGCATTTT. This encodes CASSTGSQPQHF.

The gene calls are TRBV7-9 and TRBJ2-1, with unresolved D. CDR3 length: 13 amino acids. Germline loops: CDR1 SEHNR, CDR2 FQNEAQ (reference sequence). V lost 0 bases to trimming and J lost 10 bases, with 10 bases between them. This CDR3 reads CASSLAVQSEQFF. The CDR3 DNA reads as TGTGCCAGCAGCTTAGCGGTTCAGTCGGAGCAGTTCTTC.

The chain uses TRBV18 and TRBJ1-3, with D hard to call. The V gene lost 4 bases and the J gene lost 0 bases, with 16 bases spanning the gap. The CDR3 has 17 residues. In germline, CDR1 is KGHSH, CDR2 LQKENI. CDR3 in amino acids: CASSQLPASHSGNTIYF. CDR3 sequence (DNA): TGTGCCAGCTCACAACTCCCCGCTAGCCACTCTGGAAACACCATATATTTT.

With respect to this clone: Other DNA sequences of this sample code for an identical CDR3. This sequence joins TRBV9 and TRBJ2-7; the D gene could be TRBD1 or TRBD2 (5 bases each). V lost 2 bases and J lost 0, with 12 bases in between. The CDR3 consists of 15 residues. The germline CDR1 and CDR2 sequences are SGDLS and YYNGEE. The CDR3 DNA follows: TGTGCCAGCAGCGTTGCCGGGACGGACTCCTACGAGCAGTACTTC. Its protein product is CASSVAGTDSYEQYF.

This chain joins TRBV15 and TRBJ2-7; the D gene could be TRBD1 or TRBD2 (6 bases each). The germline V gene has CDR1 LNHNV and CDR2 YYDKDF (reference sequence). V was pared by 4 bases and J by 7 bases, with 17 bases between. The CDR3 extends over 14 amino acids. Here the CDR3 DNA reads TGTGCCACCAGCAACTCAGGGGCCGGAGGGGAGCAGTACTTC. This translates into CATSNSGAGGEQYF.

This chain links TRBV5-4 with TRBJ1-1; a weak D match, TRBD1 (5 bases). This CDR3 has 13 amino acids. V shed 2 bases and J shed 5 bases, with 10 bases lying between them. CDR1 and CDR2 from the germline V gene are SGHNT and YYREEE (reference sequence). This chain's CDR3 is CASSFGGGTEAFF. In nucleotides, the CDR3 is TGTGCCAGCAGCTTCGGGGGGGGAACTGAAGCTTTCTTT.

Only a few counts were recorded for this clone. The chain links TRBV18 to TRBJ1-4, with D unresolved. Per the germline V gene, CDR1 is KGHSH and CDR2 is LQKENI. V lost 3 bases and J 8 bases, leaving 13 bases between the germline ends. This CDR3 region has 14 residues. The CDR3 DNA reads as TGTGCCAGCTCACCCCTGGCAGGATGGGAAAAACTGTTTTTT. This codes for CASSPLAGWEKLFF.

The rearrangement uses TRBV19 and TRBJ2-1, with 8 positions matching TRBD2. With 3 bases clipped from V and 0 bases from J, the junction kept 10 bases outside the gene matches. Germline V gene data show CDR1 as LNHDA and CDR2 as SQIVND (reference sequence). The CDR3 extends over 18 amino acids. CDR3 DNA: TGTGCCAGTAGTATCTCGGCGGGAGGCCCGAGCTCCTACAATGAGCAGTTCTTC. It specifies CASSISAGGPSSYNEQFF. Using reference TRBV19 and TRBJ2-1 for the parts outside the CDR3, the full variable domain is DGGITQSPKYLFRKEGQNVTLSCEQNLNHDAMYWYRQDPGQGLRLIYYSQIVNDFQKGDIAEGYSVSREKKESFPLTVTSAQKNPTAFYLCASSISAGGPSSYNEQFFGPGTRLTVL.